The T cell receptor beta chain described here comes from a study of kidney transplant recipient with SARS-CoV-2 infection. The V end lost 5 bases, the J end lost 4 bases, and 23 bases lay between the germline ends. The CDR3 length is 17 residues. MiXCR was run by TCRdb on the reads, yielding one entry per CDR3 protein. The table lists some 220,000 distinct CDR3 sequences, 29% of them singletons. The receptor was isolated from a male patient aged 25-45 years who had COVID-19 and was a kidney transplant recipient. The graft donor may have given rise to some T cells. The specimen comprised a blood sample, sampled at baseline and on day 111 from a kidney transplant recipient. V is TRBV7-1 and J is TRBJ1-2; D is possibly TRBD1 (5 bases). TRBV7-1 is identified as an open reading frame with a role that is uncertain. CDR3 nucleotide sequence: TGTGCCAGCAGCGCTACCTTTCAAGAGGGGAAGACCTATGGCTACACCTTC. Translation: CASSATFQEGKTYGYTF.